This paragraph reports one T cell receptor (beta chain). Its matching antigen is unknown. The entry originates in a study of cytomegalovirus exposure and HLA in healthy donors. Background on the study: Out of 150 million to 200 million T cells, an earlier analysis found about 120 million unique TCR beta sequences in total.

General study points: Investigators reported 164 TCR beta chains as tied to cytomegalovirus. Presence/absence analysis assumed near-uniform sequencing depth across donors.

PCR amplification relied on 60 Vbeta primers (plus 13 Jbeta primers). The data were produced by immunoSEQ multiplex PCR, yet TCRdb's version contains in-frame clones alone and is incomplete. The sample lists about 190,000 clones; roughly 80% were seen once. V gave up 6 bases and J gave up 11 bases, with 17 bases separating them. This CDR3 comprises 13 residues. Germline CDR1 is LNHDA and CDR2 is SQIVND (reference sequence). This TCR was sampled from a middle-aged man in good health and CMV-seronegative. The chain joins TRBV19 to TRBJ2-1, with a tentative D call TRBD1 (6 bases). The source material was PBMCs. As DNA, the CDR3 is TGTGCCAGTAGGATCGACAGGTGGGGTAAGCAGTTCTTC. Translating it yields CASRIDRWGKQFF.